The next 17 T cell receptor beta chains were all read from a single sample in a study of T cell repertoires in aging, cancer and after chemotherapy. The template was genomic DNA from peripheral blood, not RNA. Multiplex touch-down PCR with TRB-A/B primers amplified rearranged V-D-J TRB sequences. TCRdb re-analysed the multiplex PCR reads in MiXCR, keeping a single row per CDR3 protein. Of under 12,000 distinct CDR3 sequences in the sample, 42% were seen once. Sequences were obtained from blood. Receptors originate from a human donor in good health.

The chain recombines TRBV5-1 with TRBJ1-3; D remains ambiguous. Trimming removed 0 bases at V and 7 bases at J, with 11 bases between. The CDR3 loop spans 14 amino acids. CDR1 and CDR2 from the germline V gene are SGHRS and YFSETQ. For the CDR3, the DNA is TGCGCCAGCAGCTTGGGGGAGTCCCGGAACACCATATATTTT. It codes for CASSLGESRNTIYF.

The CDR3 DNA reads as TGCAGTGTTCCGACTGACAGCCTATACAATGAGCAGTTCTTC. Its protein is CSVPTDSLYNEQFF. V and J are TRBV20-1 and TRBJ2-1, with D maybe TRBD1 (5 bases). V was shortened by 7 bases and J by 4 bases, with 17 bases between the two germline ends. Germline V gene data show CDR1 as DFQATT and CDR2 as SNEGSKA (reference sequence). This CDR3 is built from 14 residues.

This clonotype was observed a few times. In DNA form, the CDR3 reads TGTGCCAGCAGCTTGTCGGGGGGCACTGAAGCTTTCTTT. It codes for CASSLSGGTEAFF. This rearrangement joins TRBV7-9 to TRBJ1-1; maybe TRBD1 (5 bases). The length of the CDR3 is 13 residues. The V end was cut by 3 bases, the J end by 4 bases, with 9 bases between. CDR1 SEHNR and CDR2 FQNEAQ come from the germline V gene (reference sequence).

In DNA form, the CDR3 reads TGTGCCAGCAGTGCATCTGGATACGAGCAGTACTTC. It is translated as CASSASGYEQYF. V and J are TRBV6-1 and TRBJ2-7; D is uncertain. This CDR3 region has 12 residues. Germline assignment: CDR1 MNHNS and CDR2 SASEGT. The V gene lost 4 bases and the J gene lost 4 bases, with 8 bases spanning the gap.

This clonotype was seen more than once but under ten times. The rearrangement joins TRBV30 to TRBJ1-2, with D maybe TRBD1 (5 bases). Germline V gives CDR1 GTSNPN, CDR2 SVGIG (reference sequence). This CDR3 region has 13 residues. Trimming left V 0 bases short and J 7 bases short, with 12 bases between. CDR3 in DNA: TGTGCCTGGAGTGTAGTTGGGGGAAGTGGCTACACCTTC. Translating gives CAWSVVGGSGYTF.

This clonotype showed up just a few times. Here the CDR3 DNA reads TGTGCCAGTAGTACCGACAAGAACACTGAAGCTTTCTTT. Encoded protein: CASSTDKNTEAFF. This chain uses TRBV19 with TRBJ1-1, with D unresolved. This CDR3 contains 13 residues. Germline V gene data show CDR1 as LNHDA and CDR2 as SQIVND (reference sequence). Deletions cut 4 bases from V and 1 base from J, with 7 bases between.

This clonotype has just a few counts. The chain employs TRBV20-1 and TRBJ2-1; D may be TRBD1 (6 bases). CDR1 and CDR2 from the germline V gene are DFQATT and SNEGSKA (reference sequence). The V end was cut by 3 bases, the J end by 7 bases, with 13 bases between. The CDR3 has 13 residues. The CDR3 DNA is TGCAGTGCTAGCGTGGGCAGGGGAAATGAGCAGTTCTTC. Residues: CSASVGRGNEQFF.

The V gene is TRBV6-1, the J gene TRBJ2-5, with D hard to call. The V gene lost 2 bases and the J gene lost 5 bases, with 6 bases spanning the gap. CDR1 is MNHNS and CDR2 is SASEGT in the germline V gene. The CDR3 contains 12 residues. In nucleotides, the CDR3 is TGTGCCAGCAGTGAAAGGTGGGAGACCCAGTACTTC. Its translation: CASSERWETQYF.

In this sample, this clonotype turned up once. An end of the junction differs from the germline gene, which may be a read error. The chain carries TRBV6-2 or TRBV6-3 and TRBJ1-6; TRBD1 might be the D (6 bases). The CDR3 contains 14 residues. The V gene's germline CDR1 is MNHEY and CDR2 SVGEGT. The CDR3 loop reads CASSYGQKDSHLHF. For the CDR3, the DNA is TGTGCCAGCAGTTACGGACAGAAGGATTCACACCTCCACTTT.

This clonotype was seen more than once but under ten times. The genes are TRBV6-1 and TRBJ2-3; D is possibly TRBD1 (5 bases). Germline V gene lookup returns CDR1 MNHNS and CDR2 SASEGT. With 5 bases removed from V and 2 bases from J, the gap between germline ends came to 20 bases. The CDR3 is made up of 17 amino acids. Written as DNA, the CDR3 is TGTGCCAGCAGTAACCAAGACAGATCCACCTACACAGATACGCAGTATTTT. Translated, it gives CASSNQDRSTYTDTQYF.

The genes are TRBV29-1 and TRBJ1-1; no clear D gene. Deletions cut 4 bases from V and 1 base from J, with 16 bases between. The CDR3 is 15 amino acids. Germline CDR1 and CDR2: SQVTM and ANQGSEA. The CDR3 DNA sequence: TGCAGCGTTGTTACCCGAGTCCAGACGAACACTGAAGCTTTCTTT. Residues: CSVVTRVQTNTEAFF. The full variable domain, completed using reference TRBV29-1 and TRBJ1-1, is SAVISQKPSRDICQRGTSLTIQCQVDSQVTMMFWYRQQPGQSLTLIATANQGSEATYESGFVIDKFPISRPNLTFSTLTVSNMSPEDSSIYLCSVVTRVQTNTEAFFGQGTRLTVV.

This clonotype was detected only a few times. V usage is TRBV20-1 and J usage is TRBJ2-7, with TRBD2 identical over 9 bases. The CDR3 has 15 residues. CDR1 is DFQATT, CDR2 SNEGSKA, per germline (reference sequence). After removal of 0 bases from V and 2 bases from J, the junction contained 5 bases not matched to a gene. The CDR3: CSAREGSGRTYEQYF. The CDR3 bases are TGCAGTGCTAGAGAGGGGAGCGGGAGGACCTACGAGCAGTACTTC.

The rearrangement joins TRBV12-3 or TRBV12-4 to TRBJ1-1; D is unresolved. The V end lost 3 bases, the J end lost 11 bases, and 19 bases lay between the germline ends. This CDR3 has 14 amino acids. This chain's CDR3 is CASSFPARQTWAFF. The CDR3 DNA reads TGTGCCAGCAGTTTCCCCGCCCGACAAACGTGGGCTTTCTTT.

This clonotype turned up a few times. The gene calls are TRBV19 and TRBJ2-3; 10 bases align to TRBD2. V shed 6 bases and J 0 bases; nucleotides not matched to a gene: 3. Germline V gene data show CDR1 as LNHDA and CDR2 as SQIVND (reference sequence). The CDR3 totals 15 residues. The CDR3 DNA reads as TGTGCCAGTAGACTACTAGCGGGAAGCACAGATACGCAGTATTTT. As protein: CASRLLAGSTDTQYF.

V gene TRBV20-1 combines with J gene TRBJ1-2; D not certain. The CDR3 has 12 residues. The ends were cut back, 3 bases at V and 5 bases at J, with 10 bases in the middle. CDR1 and CDR2 (germline): DFQATT, SNEGSKA (reference sequence). CDR3 residues: CSASPTAYGYTF. DNA for the CDR3: TGCAGTGCTAGTCCCACAGCGTATGGCTACACCTTC.

The V call is TRBV20-1, the J call TRBJ2-1, with 9 bases matching TRBD2. The CDR3 is 13 amino acids. Germline V gene lookup returns CDR1 DFQATT and CDR2 SNEGSKA (reference sequence). Trimming took 6 bases from V and 8 from J; bases not matched to a gene: 8. For the CDR3, the DNA is TGCAGTGCCGTGGGCGGGAGGGCCTATGAGCAGTTCTTC. Protein sequence: CSAVGGRAYEQFF.

The chain has TRBV30 and TRBJ2-2; 7 bases map to TRBD2. CDR1 and CDR2 (germline): GTSNPN, SVGIG (reference sequence). V shed 0 bases and J 6 bases; nucleotides not matched to a gene: 25. The length of the CDR3 is 21 residues. CDR3 nucleotides: TGTGCCTGGAGTGTTTATAAGCCCTTTCTTGGGGGGGTAGAAACGGCCGGGGAGCTGTTTTTT. This gives the protein CAWSVYKPFLGGVETAGELFF.